What follows is one TCR beta chain and its context. The antigen is not known. The CDR3 extends over 12 amino acids. V gave up 9 bases and J gave up 5 bases, with 13 bases separating them. Germline V CDR1 and CDR2: MDHEN, SYDVKM. TCRdb itself ran the 5' RACE reads through MiXCR, one entry per CDR3 protein. This sample has about 570,000 distinct CDR3 sequences, with 9% to 10% found just once. The data derive from a study of identical twins. Whole-study results and caveats: Models, which agreed with sharing between unrelated individuals, nonetheless underestimated the out-of-frame TCR alpha sharing seen in monozygotic twins.

The sample was also linked to a second study, of yellow fever vaccine responses in identical twins.

This TCR came from a woman in her late teens or twenties in good health. Sequences were obtained from PBMCs. The rearrangement joins TRBV28 to TRBJ2-5; the D call may be TRBD1 or TRBD2 (5 bases each). The DNA for the CDR3 is TGTGCCAGTCAGGGTCGGAGGGAGACCCAGTACTTC. Amino acids: CASQGRRETQYF.